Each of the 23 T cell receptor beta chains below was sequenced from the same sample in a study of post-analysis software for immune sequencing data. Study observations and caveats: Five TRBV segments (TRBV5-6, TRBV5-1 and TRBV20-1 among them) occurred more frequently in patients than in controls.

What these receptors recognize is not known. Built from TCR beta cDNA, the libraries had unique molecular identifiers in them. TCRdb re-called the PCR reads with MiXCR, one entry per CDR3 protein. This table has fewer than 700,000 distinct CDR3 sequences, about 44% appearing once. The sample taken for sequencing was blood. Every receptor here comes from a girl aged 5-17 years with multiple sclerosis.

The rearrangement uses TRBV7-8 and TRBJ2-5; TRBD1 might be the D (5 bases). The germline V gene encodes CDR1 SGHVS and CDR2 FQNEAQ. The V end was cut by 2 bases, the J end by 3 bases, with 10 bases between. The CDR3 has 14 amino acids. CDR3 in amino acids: CASSLPTGEETQYF. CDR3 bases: TGTGCCAGCAGCTTACCCACAGGAGAAGAGACCCAGTACTTC.

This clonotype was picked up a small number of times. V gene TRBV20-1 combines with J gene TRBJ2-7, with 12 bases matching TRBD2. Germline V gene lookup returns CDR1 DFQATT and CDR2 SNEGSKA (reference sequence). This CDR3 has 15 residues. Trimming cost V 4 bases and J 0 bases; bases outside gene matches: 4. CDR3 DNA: TGCAGTGCTATACTAGCGGGGGGACCCTCCTACGAGCAGTACTTC. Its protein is CSAILAGGPSYEQYF.

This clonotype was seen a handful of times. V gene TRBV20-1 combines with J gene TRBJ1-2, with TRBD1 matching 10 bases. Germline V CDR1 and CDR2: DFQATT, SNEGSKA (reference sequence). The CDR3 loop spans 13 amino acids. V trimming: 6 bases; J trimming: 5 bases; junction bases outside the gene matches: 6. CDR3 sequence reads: CSARQGAKYGYTF. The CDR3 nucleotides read TGCAGTGCCAGACAGGGGGCCAAGTATGGCTACACCTTC.

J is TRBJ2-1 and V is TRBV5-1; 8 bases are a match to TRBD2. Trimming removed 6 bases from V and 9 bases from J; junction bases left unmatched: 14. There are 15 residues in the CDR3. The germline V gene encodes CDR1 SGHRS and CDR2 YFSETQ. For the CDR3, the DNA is TGCGCCAGCACCCCGAGTGTTAGCGGGAACACTGAGCAGTTCTTC. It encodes CASTPSVSGNTEQFF.

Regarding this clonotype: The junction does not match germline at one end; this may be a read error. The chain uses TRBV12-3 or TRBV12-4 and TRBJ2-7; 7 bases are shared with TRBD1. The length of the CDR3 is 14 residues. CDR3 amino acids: CACSSGQSSYEQYF. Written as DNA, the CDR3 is TGTGCCTGCAGTTCGGGACAGAGTTCCTACGAGCAGTACTTC.

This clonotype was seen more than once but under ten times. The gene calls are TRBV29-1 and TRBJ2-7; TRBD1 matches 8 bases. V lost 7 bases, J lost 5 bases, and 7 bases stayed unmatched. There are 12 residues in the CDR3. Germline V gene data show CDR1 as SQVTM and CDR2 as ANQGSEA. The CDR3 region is CSAWTGRHEQYF. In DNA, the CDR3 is TGCAGCGCCTGGACAGGGAGGCACGAGCAGTACTTC.

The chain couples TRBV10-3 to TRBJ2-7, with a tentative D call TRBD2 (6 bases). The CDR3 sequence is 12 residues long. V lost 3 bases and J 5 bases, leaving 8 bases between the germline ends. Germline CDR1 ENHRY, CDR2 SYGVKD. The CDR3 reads CAISDREDEQYF. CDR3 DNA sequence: TGTGCCATCAGTGATAGGGAGGACGAGCAGTACTTC.

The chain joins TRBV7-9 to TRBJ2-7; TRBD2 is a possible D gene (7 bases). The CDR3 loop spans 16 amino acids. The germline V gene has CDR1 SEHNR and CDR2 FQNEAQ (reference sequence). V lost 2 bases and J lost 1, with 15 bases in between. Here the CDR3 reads CASSLRGGPSSYEQYF. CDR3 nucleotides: TGTGCCAGCAGCTTAAGGGGGGGACCGTCATCCTACGAGCAGTACTTC.

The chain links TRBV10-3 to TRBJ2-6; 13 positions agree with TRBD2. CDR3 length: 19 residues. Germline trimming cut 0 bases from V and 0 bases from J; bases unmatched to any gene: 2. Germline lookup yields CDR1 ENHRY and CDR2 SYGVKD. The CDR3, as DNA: TGTGCCATCAGTGAGTCTGGACTAGCGGGAGACTCTGGGGCCAACGTCCTGACTTTC. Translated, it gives CAISESGLAGDSGANVLTF.

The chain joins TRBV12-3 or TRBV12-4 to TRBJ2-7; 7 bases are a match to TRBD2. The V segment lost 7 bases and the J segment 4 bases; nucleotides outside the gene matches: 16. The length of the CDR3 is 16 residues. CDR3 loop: CASTLGGWGGAYEQYF. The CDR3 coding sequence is TGTGCCAGCACCCTCGGGGGGTGGGGCGGGGCTTACGAGCAGTACTTC.

CDR3 sequence: CASSYEGGKNIQYF. In DNA form, the CDR3 reads TGTGCCAGCAGTTACGAGGGGGGCAAAAACATTCAGTACTTC. This chain uses TRBV6-5 with TRBJ2-4, with D perhaps assigned TRBD1 or TRBD2 (6 bases each). Trimming stripped 2 bases from V and 3 bases from J, with 8 bases between. The CDR3 runs to 14 residues. Per the germline V gene, CDR1 is MNHEY and CDR2 is SVGAGI.

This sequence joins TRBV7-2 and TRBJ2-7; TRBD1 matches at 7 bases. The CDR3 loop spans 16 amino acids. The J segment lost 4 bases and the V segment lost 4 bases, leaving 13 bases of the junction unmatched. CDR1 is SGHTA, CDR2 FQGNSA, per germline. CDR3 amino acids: CASSYRTGTVIYEQYF. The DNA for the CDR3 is TGTGCCAGCAGCTACAGAACCGGGACAGTAATATACGAGCAGTACTTC.

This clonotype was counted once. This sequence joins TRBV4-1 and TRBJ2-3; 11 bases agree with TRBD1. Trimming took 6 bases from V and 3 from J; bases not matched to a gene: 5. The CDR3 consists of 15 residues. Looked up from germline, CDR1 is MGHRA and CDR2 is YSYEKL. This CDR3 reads CASRVRDRGTDTQYF. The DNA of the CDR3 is TGCGCCAGCAGAGTCCGGGACAGGGGGACAGATACGCAGTATTTT.

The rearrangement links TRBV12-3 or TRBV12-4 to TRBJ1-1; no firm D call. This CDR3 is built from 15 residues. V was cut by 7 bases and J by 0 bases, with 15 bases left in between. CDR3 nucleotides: TGTGCCAGCACCCAAAGTGCCGCCGTGAACACTGAAGCTTTCTTT. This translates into CASTQSAAVNTEAFF.

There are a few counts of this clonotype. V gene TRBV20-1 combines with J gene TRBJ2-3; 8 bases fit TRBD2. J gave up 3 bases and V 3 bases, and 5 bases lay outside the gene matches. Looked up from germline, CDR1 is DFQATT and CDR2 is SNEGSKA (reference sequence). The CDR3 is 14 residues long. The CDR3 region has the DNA TGCAGTGCTAGTCTAGTAGCGGGGACAGATACGCAGTATTTT. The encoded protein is CSASLVAGTDTQYF.

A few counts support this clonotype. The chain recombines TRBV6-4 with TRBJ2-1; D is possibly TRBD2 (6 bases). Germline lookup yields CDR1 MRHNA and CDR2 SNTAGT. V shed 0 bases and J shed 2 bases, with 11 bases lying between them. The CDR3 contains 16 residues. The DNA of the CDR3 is TGTGCCAGCAGTGACTCTAGGGCGGGACCCTACAATGAGCAGTTCTTC. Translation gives CASSDSRAGPYNEQFF.

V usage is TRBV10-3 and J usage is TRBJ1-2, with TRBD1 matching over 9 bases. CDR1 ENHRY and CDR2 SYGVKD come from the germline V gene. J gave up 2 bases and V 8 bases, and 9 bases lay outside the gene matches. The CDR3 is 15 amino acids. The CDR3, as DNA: TGTGCCATCTACCCGGGACAGGGAAAGAACTATGGCTACACCTTC. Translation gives CAIYPGQGKNYGYTF.

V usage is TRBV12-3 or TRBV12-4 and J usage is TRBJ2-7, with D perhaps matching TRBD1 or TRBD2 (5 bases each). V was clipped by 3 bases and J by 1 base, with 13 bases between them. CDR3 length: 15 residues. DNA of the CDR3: TGTGCCAGCAGTTTTCGGGACGGCCGGTCCTACGAGCAGTACTTC. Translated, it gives CASSFRDGRSYEQYF.

CDR3: CSATSRRENEQFF. The CDR3 bases are TGCAGTGCTACCTCCCGGCGGGAGAATGAGCAGTTCTTC. The chain carries TRBV20-1 and TRBJ2-1; TRBD2 matches at 7 bases. Germline lookup yields CDR1 DFQATT and CDR2 SNEGSKA (reference sequence). The length of the CDR3 is 13 residues. Germline trimming cut 4 bases from V and 7 bases from J; bases unmatched to any gene: 7.

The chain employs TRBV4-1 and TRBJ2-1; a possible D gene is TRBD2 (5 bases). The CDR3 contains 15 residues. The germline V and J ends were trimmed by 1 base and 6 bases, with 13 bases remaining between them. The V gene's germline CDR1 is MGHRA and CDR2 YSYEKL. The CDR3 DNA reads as TGCGCCAGCAGCCAAGCTGATGTGCTAGCCAATGAGCAGTTCTTC. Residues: CASSQADVLANEQFF.

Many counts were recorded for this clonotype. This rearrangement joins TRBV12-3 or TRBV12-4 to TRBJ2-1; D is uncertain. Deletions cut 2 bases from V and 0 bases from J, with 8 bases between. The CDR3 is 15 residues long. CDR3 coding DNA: TGTGCCAGCAGTTTATTAGCTGACTCCTACAATGAGCAGTTCTTC. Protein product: CASSLLADSYNEQFF.

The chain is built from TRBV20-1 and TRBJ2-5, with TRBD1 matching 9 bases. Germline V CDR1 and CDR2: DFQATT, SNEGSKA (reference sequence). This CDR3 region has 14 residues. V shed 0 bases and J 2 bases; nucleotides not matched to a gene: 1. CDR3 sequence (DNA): TGCAGTGCTAGAGATGACAGGGGGCAAGAGACCCAGTACTTC. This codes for CSARDDRGQETQYF.

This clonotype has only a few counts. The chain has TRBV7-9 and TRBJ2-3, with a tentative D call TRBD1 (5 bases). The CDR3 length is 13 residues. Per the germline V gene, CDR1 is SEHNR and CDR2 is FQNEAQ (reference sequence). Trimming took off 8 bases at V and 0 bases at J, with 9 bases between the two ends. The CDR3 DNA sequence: TGTGCCAGCGCAGGGTCGAGCACAGATACGCAGTATTTT. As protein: CASAGSSTDTQYF.